This entry lists 7 T cell receptor beta chains sequenced from one sample in a study of early T cells in non-severe SARS-CoV-2 infection. In TCRdb, the 5' RACE reads were re-called with MiXCR into one record per CDR3 protein. The table shows more than 80,000 distinct CDR3 sequences, with about 15% occurring only once. The sample consisted of whole blood. These receptors were taken from an adult who was a healthcare worker with PCR-confirmed SARS-CoV-2 infection or an uninfected control (not recorded which).

This clonotype was recorded at least ten times. J is TRBJ2-7 and V is TRBV20-1, with TRBD1 as a possible D gene (8 bases). The V end lost 0 bases, the J end lost 6 bases, and 15 bases lay between the germline ends. Germline V gene sequence: CDR1 DFQATT, CDR2 SNEGSKA (reference sequence). The CDR3 spans 14 residues. CDR3 DNA sequence: TGCAGTGCTAGAGATCAGAACAGGGGGGGCGAGCAGTACTTC. This codes for CSARDQNRGGEQYF.

In its sample, this clonotype was seen many times. This chain connects TRBV5-4 to TRBJ2-7; 14 positions agree with TRBD2. With V trimmed by 0 bases and J by 8 bases, 19 bases remained unmatched. Germline V gene data show CDR1 as SGHNT and CDR2 as YYREEE (reference sequence). CDR3 length equals 20 residues. CDR3 amino acids: CASSLADTHDPGLAGVQQYF. CDR3 nucleotides: TGTGCCAGCAGCTTGGCCGATACCCATGATCCGGGACTAGCGGGAGTACAGCAGTACTTC.

This clonotype was counted only a few times. The rearrangement joins TRBV20-1 to TRBJ2-7, with 11 nucleotides matching TRBD1. In germline, CDR1 is DFQATT, CDR2 SNEGSKA (reference sequence). J lost 9 bases, V lost 6 bases, and 4 bases had no gene match. The CDR3 spans 11 residues. The CDR3 DNA reads TGCAGTGCCCTGGACAGGGGGCTGCAGTACTTC. Protein sequence: CSALDRGLQYF.

A few counts support this clonotype. This chain links TRBV4-1 with TRBJ2-7, with a tentative D call TRBD1 (5 bases). Trimming shortened V by 1 base and J by 2 bases, and 15 bases separated the two germline ends. Germline V gene sequence: CDR1 MGHRA, CDR2 YSYEKL. The CDR3 loop spans 16 amino acids. The CDR3 DNA reads TGCGCCAGCAGCCAAGGAGCCCAGGGCAGCACCTACGAGCAGTACTTC. Amino acids: CASSQGAQGSTYEQYF.

V usage is TRBV7-9 and J usage is TRBJ1-1; no clear D. V lost 3 bases to trimming and J lost 5 bases, with 7 bases between them. Germline V gene sequence: CDR1 SEHNR, CDR2 FQNEAQ (reference sequence). This CDR3 comprises 12 residues. The CDR3 DNA follows: TGTGCCAGCAGCTTGGGATGGACTGAAGCTTTCTTT. Its translation: CASSLGWTEAFF.

The CDR3 DNA is TGTGCCAGCTTGACGGGACGGCAGAACACCGGGGAGCTGTTTTTT. This codes for CASLTGRQNTGELFF. The V gene is TRBV12-3 or TRBV12-4, the J gene TRBJ2-2; D possibly matches TRBD1 or TRBD2 (5 bases each). The V end lost 8 bases, the J end lost 1 base, and 14 bases lay between the germline ends. The CDR3 covers 15 residues.

This clonotype was counted only a few times. The chain carries TRBV29-1 and TRBJ2-1, with TRBD2 as a possible D gene (7 bases). The CDR3 contains 11 residues. Germline CDR1 and CDR2: SQVTM and ANQGSEA. The CDR3 is CGGDIRSEQFF. Written as DNA, the CDR3 is TGCGGGGGGGACATCCGCAGTGAGCAGTTCTTC.